The 17 T cell receptor beta chains listed next were all sequenced from one sample in a study of T cells in Graves' hyperthyroidism and ophthalmopathy. The CDR3 regions of TCR beta were amplified from RNA transcripts. A set of HTBI primers served as the primers for a first-round RT-PCR of the TCR CDR3. A single record per CDR3 protein comes from TCRdb applying MiXCR to the multiplex PCR reads. The sample has about 740,000 distinct CDR3 sequences; 11% to 15% are singletons. Sequencing was performed on blood. The receptors originated from a woman between 18 and 30 years old with Graves' hyperthyroidism.

This chain links TRBV18 with TRBJ1-1; D might be TRBD1 (6 bases). V was clipped by 2 bases and J by 0 bases, with 10 bases between them. Germline loops: CDR1 KGHSH, CDR2 LQKENI. The CDR3 spans 15 residues. The CDR3 is CASSPNRVMNTEAFF. In DNA form, the CDR3 reads TGTGCCAGCTCACCAAACAGGGTGATGAACACTGAAGCTTTCTTT.

This clonotype was detected many times. J is TRBJ2-7 and V is TRBV2; 10 nucleotides agree with TRBD2. Unmatched junction bases numbered 7, after V lost 3 bases and J lost 5 bases. This CDR3 has 15 amino acids. Per the germline V gene, CDR1 is SNHLY and CDR2 is FYNNEI. The DNA of the CDR3 is TGTGCCAGCAGTGATCAAGGACTAGCGGTCAACGAGCAGTACTTC. Its translation is CASSDQGLAVNEQYF.

This clonotype was recorded many times. This chain connects TRBV11-2 to TRBJ2-7; D unresolved. Between the trimmed V and J ends, which lost 2 bases and 7 bases, there was a span of 6 bases. The germline V gene has CDR1 SGHAT and CDR2 FQNNGV. CDR3 length equals 11 residues. CDR3 sequence (DNA): TGTGCCAGCAGCTTATTCTCAGAGCAGTACTTC. Its translation: CASSLFSEQYF.

The V call is TRBV25-1, the J call TRBJ2-1; D not resolved. CDR1 and CDR2 (germline): MGHDK, SYGVNS. The CDR3 consists of 14 residues. Trimming stripped 4 bases from V and 7 bases from J, with 14 bases between. The CDR3 DNA reads TGTGCCAGCAGTGCCGGAGTATTGGGAAATGAGCAGTTCTTC. This sequence encodes CASSAGVLGNEQFF.

This clonotype was seen only a few times. The chain carries TRBV5-6 and TRBJ1-2, with 7 bases that match TRBD1. The trim removed 4 bases at V and 0 bases at J, leaving 12 bases unmatched. The germline V gene has CDR1 SGHDT and CDR2 YYEEEE. CDR3 length: 17 residues. As DNA, the CDR3 is TGTGCCAGCAGCCTCGCGGCCGGGACAGCAGCTAACTATGGCTACACCTTC. Translation: CASSLAAGTAANYGYTF.

This clonotype was found a few times. The V call is TRBV18, the J call TRBJ2-1; 7 nucleotides align to TRBD2. CDR3 length: 16 amino acids. V was clipped by 4 bases and J by 8 bases; unmatched bases: 14. The germline V gene encodes CDR1 KGHSH and CDR2 LQKENI. CDR3 bases: TGTGCCAGCTCACGGACTAGTGGTGTTGGAACGGATGAGCAGTTCTTC. This sequence encodes CASSRTSGVGTDEQFF.

The rearrangement uses TRBV27 and TRBJ2-1; 10 bases fit TRBD1. Germline V gene lookup returns CDR1 MNHEY and CDR2 SMNVEV (reference sequence). CDR3 length: 14 residues. V dropped 6 bases and J dropped 7; count of bases not matched to a gene: 6. The CDR3 DNA reads as TGTGCCAGCAGGTGGGACAGGGGCTCGAATGAGCAGTTCTTC. It is translated as CASRWDRGSNEQFF.

This clonotype appeared a few times. In nucleotides, the CDR3 is TGCGCCAGCAGCCAAGGCGGTCGGCCCCAGCATTTT. Translated, it gives CASSQGGRPQHF. V and J are TRBV4-1 and TRBJ1-5; no firm D call. V lost 1 base to trimming and J lost 9 bases, with 7 bases between them. This CDR3 is 12 amino acids long. Germline values: CDR1 MGHRA, CDR2 YSYEKL.

The chain employs TRBV7-9 and TRBJ1-1; tentatively, D is TRBD1 (6 bases). The germline V and J ends were trimmed by 1 base and 1 base, with 16 bases remaining between them. Germline loops: CDR1 SEHNR, CDR2 FQNEAQ (reference sequence). The CDR3 is 17 residues long. In DNA, the CDR3 is TGTGCCAGCAGCTTAGGGGGGTCAGGGGCAAGGAACACTGAAGCTTTCTTT. Its translation is CASSLGGSGARNTEAFF.

The CDR3 loop is CSVETRTSGYYEQYF. In DNA form, the CDR3 reads TGCAGCGTTGAAACAAGGACTAGCGGTTACTACGAGCAGTACTTC. The chain combines TRBV29-1 with TRBJ2-7; TRBD2 agrees at 10 bases. The CDR3 is 15 amino acids. V lost 2 bases, J lost 3 bases, and 7 bases stayed unmatched. The germline gives CDR1 SQVTM, CDR2 ANQGSEA.

Note on this clonotype: The junction departs from the called germline gene at one end, perhaps through a read error. The rearrangement links TRBV12-3 or TRBV12-4 to TRBJ2-5, with TRBD2 identical over 7 bases. The CDR3 consists of 15 residues. The CDR3 region is CASSFKRGGKETQYF. The DNA of the CDR3 is TGCGCCAGCAGTTTTAAGCGGGGTGGGAAAGAGACCCAGTACTTC.

The CDR3: CASSAGQGAEAFF. The CDR3 region has the DNA TGTGCCAGCAGCGCCGGACAGGGGGCTGAAGCTTTCTTT. The chain links TRBV11-2 to TRBJ1-1, with 10 bases that match TRBD1. With V trimmed by 5 bases and J by 6 bases, 3 bases remained unmatched. Germline values: CDR1 SGHAT, CDR2 FQNNGV. This CDR3 is built from 13 residues.

At least ten counts were recorded for this clonotype. The chain joins TRBV24-1 to TRBJ2-1, with TRBD2 identical over 10 bases. The ends lost 3 bases at V and 4 bases at J; junction bases unmatched: 2. The germline CDR1 and CDR2 sequences are KGHDR and SFDVKD. This CDR3 contains 15 residues. Here the CDR3 reads CATSDILAGYNEQFF. CDR3 bases: TGTGCCACCAGTGATATACTAGCGGGATACAATGAGCAGTTCTTC.

This clonotype was recorded many times. The chain recombines TRBV5-1 with TRBJ2-7; TRBD1 aligns across 9 bases. V lost 0 bases and J lost 5; bases outside the gene matches: 9. Germline assignment: CDR1 SGHRS and CDR2 YFSETQ. The CDR3 length is 16 residues. DNA of the CDR3: TGCGCCAGCAGCTTGGCCCCCGGGACAGGGATCCACGAGCAGTACTTC. This gives the protein CASSLAPGTGIHEQYF.

The chain couples TRBV10-3 to TRBJ2-6, with a tentative D call TRBD1 (6 bases). The ends were cut back, 6 bases at V and 0 bases at J, with 15 bases in the middle. The CDR3 length is 17 residues. Germline CDR1 is ENHRY and CDR2 is SYGVKD. The CDR3 region is CAISAGDRISGANVLTF. CDR3 in DNA: TGTGCCATCAGCGCAGGGGACCGGATCTCTGGGGCCAACGTCCTGACTTTC.

This clonotype was picked up many times. The chain uses TRBV20-1 and TRBJ1-1, with no clear D. CDR1 and CDR2 from the germline V gene are DFQATT and SNEGSKA (reference sequence). Trimming took 5 bases from V and 1 from J, leaving 14 bases between them. This CDR3 is 14 amino acids long. The CDR3 spells CSALHPRENTEAFF. The CDR3 nucleotides read TGCAGTGCTCTCCATCCGAGAGAGAACACTGAAGCTTTCTTT.

In regard to this clonotype: The germline gene is not matched at one end of the junction; a read error may be the cause. The chain couples TRBV13 to TRBJ2-7, with a weak D call TRBD1 (5 bases). This CDR3 comprises 14 residues. Germline CDR1 is PRHDT and CDR2 is FYEKMQ (reference sequence). This chain's CDR3 is CASSHDDRIGEQYF. The CDR3 DNA reads as TGCGCCAGCAGCCATGATGACAGAATCGGAGAGCAGTACTTC.